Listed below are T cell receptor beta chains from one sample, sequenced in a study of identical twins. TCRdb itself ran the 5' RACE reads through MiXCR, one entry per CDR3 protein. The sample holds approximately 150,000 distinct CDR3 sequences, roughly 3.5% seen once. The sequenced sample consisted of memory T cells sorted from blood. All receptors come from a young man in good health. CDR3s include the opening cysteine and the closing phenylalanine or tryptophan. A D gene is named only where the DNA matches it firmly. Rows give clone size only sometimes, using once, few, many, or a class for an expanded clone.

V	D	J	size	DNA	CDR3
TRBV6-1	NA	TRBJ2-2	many	TGTGCCAGCAGAGGGCAGGGGTCCCCCGGGGAGCTGTTTTTT	CASRGQGSPGELFF
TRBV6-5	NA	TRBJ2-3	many	TGTGCCAGCAGCGCCCAGGATACGCAGTATTTT	CASSAQDTQYF
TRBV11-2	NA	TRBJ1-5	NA	TGTGCCAGCAGCTACGAGGGGATACAGCCCCAGCATTTT	CASSYEGIQPQHF
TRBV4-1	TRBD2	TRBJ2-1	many	TGCGCCAGCAGCCACCCCCGGACTAGCGGGGGCAATGAGCAGTTCTTC	CASSHPRTSGGNEQFF
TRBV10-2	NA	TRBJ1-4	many	TGCGCCAGCAGGGGGGCTAATGAAAAACTGTTTTTT	CASRGANEKLFF
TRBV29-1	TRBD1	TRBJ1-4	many	TGCAGCGCGCGGACAGGGGCAGAAAAACTGTTTTTT	CSARTGAEKLFF
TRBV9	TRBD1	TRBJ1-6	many	TGTGCCAGCAGCGCCCCGACAGGGGAAGATAATTCACCCCTCCACTTT	CASSAPTGEDNSPLHF
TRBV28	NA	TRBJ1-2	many	TGTGCCAGCAGTTTTGGGCGGCGAGTAAGCTATGGCTACACCTTC	CASSFGRRVSYGYTF
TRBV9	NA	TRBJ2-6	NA	TGTGCCAGCAGCGTAGGCCCCGGCGGTATCTCCTACTCTGGGGCCAACGTCCTGACTTTC	CASSVGPGGISYSGANVLTF
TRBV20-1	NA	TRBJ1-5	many	TGCAGTGCTAGAAAAGATAATAGCAATCAGCCCCAGCATTTT	CSARKDNSNQPQHF
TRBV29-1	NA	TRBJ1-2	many	TGCAGCGGCCGGACTTCGGAGGGGATCGGCTACACCTTC	CSGRTSEGIGYTF
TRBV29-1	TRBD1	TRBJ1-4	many	TGCAGCGTTAGAGGGGCGGAGACAGGGAACGAAAAACTGTTTTTT	CSVRGAETGNEKLFF
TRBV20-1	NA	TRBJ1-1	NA	TGCAGTGCTAGAAGTGACGGGACCCTAGTGAACACTGAAGCTTTCTTT	CSARSDGTLVNTEAFF
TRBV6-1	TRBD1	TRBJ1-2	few	TGTGCCAGCACGAGTACAGGGGATAGGGATGGCTACACCTTC	CASTSTGDRDGYTF
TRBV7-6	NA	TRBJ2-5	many	TGTGCCAGCAGCTTATCAGCAGGCTGGGAGACCCAGTACTTC	CASSLSAGWETQYF
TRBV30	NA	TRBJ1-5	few	TGTGCCTGGAGTGTAGATCCAGGGCAGCCCCAGCATTTT	CAWSVDPGQPQHF
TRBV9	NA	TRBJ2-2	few	TGTGCCAGCAGCGGGGAACAGGGACTGGCATCCGGGGAGCTGTTTTTT	CASSGEQGLASGELFF
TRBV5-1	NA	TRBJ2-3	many	TGCGCCAGCAGCTTGGGGGTAGCGGCCACAGATACGCAGTATTTT	CASSLGVAATDTQYF
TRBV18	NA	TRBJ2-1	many	TGTGCCAGCTCACGCATGACAAGCACCGAGGGCGAGCAGTTCTTC	CASSRMTSTEGEQFF
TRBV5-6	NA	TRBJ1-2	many	TGTGCCAGCAGCTTCAGGGACGGTAGAGTTAACTATGGCTACACCTTC	CASSFRDGRVNYGYTF
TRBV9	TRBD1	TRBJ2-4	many	TGTGCCAGCAGCGTCGCCCTGGACAGGGTCGGGACCAAAAACATTCAGTACTTC	CASSVALDRVGTKNIQYF
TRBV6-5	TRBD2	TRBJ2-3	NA	TGTGCCAGCAGTTGGGCTAGCGGGAGCAGCACAGATACGCAGTATTTT	CASSWASGSSTDTQYF
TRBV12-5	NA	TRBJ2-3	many	TGTGCTAGTGGTTTGCAGGGGAGGACGCAGTATTTT	CASGLQGRTQYF
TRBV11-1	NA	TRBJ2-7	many	TGTGCCAGCAGCTTAGACCCCTTGGGCTACGAGCAGTACTTC	CASSLDPLGYEQYF
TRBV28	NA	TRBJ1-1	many	TGTGCCAGCAGTGACAGGACTTTCTCCGGCGAAGCTTTCTTT	CASSDRTFSGEAFF
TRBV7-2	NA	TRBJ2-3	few	TGTGCCAGCAGCTTACTTGCAGGGAGTATTGCAGATACGCAGTATTTT	CASSLLAGSIADTQYF
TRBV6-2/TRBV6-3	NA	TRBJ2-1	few	TGTGCCAGCAGAAAAGAAGACAATGAGCAGTTCTTC	CASRKEDNEQFF
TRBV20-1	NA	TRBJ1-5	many	TGCAGTGCGTCCCGGGCCCCGGGGGAGCAGCCCCAGCATTTT	CSASRAPGEQPQHF
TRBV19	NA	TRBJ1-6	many	TGTGCCAGTAGTATAATAGGGAGTAATTCACCCCTCCACTTT	CASSIIGSNSPLHF
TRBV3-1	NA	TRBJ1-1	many	TGTGCCAGCAGCCCGAAACGACAGTCGAGCACTGAAGCTTTCTTT	CASSPKRQSSTEAFF
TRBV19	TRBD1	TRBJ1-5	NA	TGTGCCAGTAGTACACGATGGACAGGGGAAAGCAATCAGCCCCAGCATTTT	CASSTRWTGESNQPQHF